This is a list of T cell receptor beta chains from one sample in a study of blood T cell repertoires in COVID-19. Libraries were prepared by immunoSEQ multiplex PCR; TCRdb keeps only in-frame clonotypes and omits some of them. The sample consists of about 210,000 clones, 70% to 90% of them appearing once. The sequenced sample was peripheral blood. The receptors here all came from a woman between 65 and 79 years old with COVID-19, enrolled during active disease. Each CDR3 is given with its conserved first and last residue. D genes are given only for firm matches.

- | TRBJ2-1 | TRBV7-2 | TGTGCCAGCAGCTTAGGGAGGGCTTACAATGAGCAGTTCTTC | CASSLGRAYNEQFF
TRBD1 | TRBJ1-2 | TRBV29-1 | TGCAGCGTAGGGGACAGACAATATGGCTACACCTTC | CSVGDRQYGYTF
- | TRBJ2-3 | TRBV5-4 | TGTGCCAGCAGCCCGGAGGCTACCAGCACAGATACGCAGTATTTT | CASSPEATSTDTQYF
TRBD1 | TRBJ2-7 | TRBV4-1 | TGCGCCAGCAGCCAGCTACAGGGGCCCTCCTACGAGCAGTACTTC | CASSQLQGPSYEQYF
- | TRBJ1-1 | TRBV7-8 | TGTGCCAGCAGCTTGCAGGGGAGCACTGAAGCTTTCTTT | CASSLQGSTEAFF
TRBD1 | TRBJ2-2 | TRBV19 | TGTGCCAGTAGTAGCCCCCTGGCAGGGGGTACGAACACCGGGGAGCTGTTTTTT | CASSSPLAGGTNTGELFF
- | TRBJ2-2 | TRBV4-1 | TGCGCCAGCAGCCAAGGGGGACTTGAGAACACCGGGGAGCTGTTTTTT | CASSQGGLENTGELFF
- | TRBJ1-2 | TRBV7-2 | TGTGCCAGCAGCTTAGCGCCGGAGTATGGCTACACCTTC | CASSLAPEYGYTF
TRBD1 | TRBJ1-2 | TRBV3-1/TRBV3-2 | TGTGCCAGCCGGAGTCTTGGGACAGGGGGATTCTATGGCTACACCTTC | CASRSLGTGGFYGYTF
TRBD2 | TRBJ2-1 | TRBV19 | TGTGCCAGTAGCGGACTAGCGGGATCCTACAATGAGCAGTTCTTC | CASSGLAGSYNEQFF
- | TRBJ1-2 | TRBV30 | TGTGCCTGGAGTTTTCAGGGGTATGGCTACACCTTC | CAWSFQGYGYTF
- | TRBJ2-7 | TRBV2 | TGTGCCAGCAGTGAGGGGCCTCATTCCTACGAGCAGTACTTC | CASSEGPHSYEQYF
- | TRBJ2-7 | TRBV4-2 | TGTGCCAGCAGCCAAGATCGGGCTAGCGCCTCCTACGAGCAGTACTTC | CASSQDRASASYEQYF
- | TRBJ2-2 | TRBV27 | TGTGCCAGCAGCAAATCGCCCGAAGGGGCGGTCGGGGAGCTGTTTTTT | CASSKSPEGAVGELFF
- | TRBJ1-4 | TRBV4-2 | TGTGCCAGCAGCCAAGAAATATCGGACAGCAGTTTACTGTTTTTT | CASSQEISDSSLLFF
TRBD2 | TRBJ2-5 | TRBV6-5 | TGTGCCAGCAGGCTCTTACTAGCGGACCAAGAGACCCAGTACTTC | CASRLLLADQETQYF
- | TRBJ1-2 | TRBV19 | TGTGCCAGTAGTTCATTACAGGGCTCGGACTATGGCTACACCTTC | CASSSLQGSDYGYTF
- | TRBJ2-7 | TRBV7-2 | TGTGCCAGCAGCTTAAGGGGTAACTACGAGCAGTACTTC | CASSLRGNYEQYF
- | TRBJ2-2 | TRBV5-4 | TGTGCCGGGGGGGGGAACCGGGACAAAGGGACCGGGGAGCTGTTTTTT | CAGGGNRDKGTGELFF
- | TRBJ1-1 | TRBV6-6 | TGTGCCAGCAGTTCCAGGGAAGGGACTGAAGCTTTCTTT | CASSSREGTEAFF
- | TRBJ1-1 | TRBV27 | TGTGCCAGCAGTTTCGGGGGGAACACTGAAGCTTTCTTT | CASSFGGNTEAFF
TRBD2 | TRBJ2-7 | TRBV9 | TGTGCCAGCAGCGCTGCGGGGGGGTTCACCTACGAGCAGTACTTC | CASSAAGGFTYEQYF